This TCR beta chain was sequenced for a study of cytomegalovirus exposure and HLA in healthy donors. Regarding the study as a whole: Using a false discovery rate of 0.05, a later analysis showed that approximately 16,000 TCR beta sequences were associated with HLA alleles. Listed as cytomegalovirus-associated were 150 or so TCR beta chains.

To note about this clone: Its antigen is not identified.

Germline lookup yields CDR1 LGHNA and CDR2 YNFKEQ. Unmatched junction bases numbered 12, after V lost 4 bases and J lost 0 bases. The CDR3 has 18 amino acids. It was with 60 Vbeta and 13 Jbeta primers that the PCR ran. TCRdb keeps only in-frame clones here, not all; method: immunoSEQ multiplex PCR. Its listing shows approximately 150,000 clones. Sample: PBMCs. The gene calls are TRBV4-2 and TRBJ2-3; 8 positions agree with TRBD2. This clonotype originated in a woman between 18 and 29 years old in good health and CMV-seronegative. CDR3 DNA: TGTGCCAGCAGCCGAGTAGCCGGGAGGGCCCGTAGCACAGATACGCAGTATTTT. This codes for CASSRVAGRARSTDTQYF.